The 5 T cell receptor beta chains below all came from one sample that was sequenced in a study of Graves' ophthalmopathy and Graves' hyperthyroidism. Investigators amplified TCR beta CDR3 regions from RNA transcripts. RT-PCR with HTBI primers came first, then second-round multiplex PCR. One entry per CDR3 protein results from TCRdb running MiXCR on the multiplex PCR reads. The sample shows over a million distinct CDR3 sequences, approximately 35% of them seen only once. Material for sequencing was peripheral blood or thyroid tissue (not recorded which). These receptor sequences come from an adult man with Graves' hyperthyroidism.

This sequence joins TRBV5-1 and TRBJ2-5; tentative D call: TRBD1 (8 bases). The CDR3 extends over 15 amino acids. Germline CDR1 and CDR2: SGHRS and YFSETQ. V lost 4 bases and J 3 bases, leaving 16 bases between the germline ends. CDR3 loop: CASSISGTGEETQYF. Written as DNA, the CDR3 is TGCGCCAGCAGCATCAGCGGGACAGGCGAAGAGACCCAGTACTTC.

The J gene is TRBJ1-1, the V gene TRBV29-1; D is unclear. The germline CDR1 and CDR2 sequences are SQVTM and ANQGSEA. This CDR3 comprises 10 residues. Here the CDR3 DNA reads TGCAGTGGATGGAGGACTGAAGCTTTCTTT. Translated, it gives CSGWRTEAFF.

This clonotype was counted a few times. This chain uses TRBV30 with TRBJ2-5, with 10 bases that match TRBD2. This CDR3 is built from 14 residues. Looked up from germline, CDR1 is GTSNPN and CDR2 is SVGIG (reference sequence). The ends lost 3 bases at V and 2 bases at J; junction bases unmatched: 3. The CDR3 here is CAWRSAGGQETQYF. The CDR3 DNA follows: TGTGCCTGGAGGTCAGCGGGAGGGCAAGAGACCCAGTACTTC.

The chain recombines TRBV5-1 with TRBJ2-7; D is tentatively TRBD1 or TRBD2 (7 bases each). Trimming pared 3 bases from V and 2 bases from J, leaving 15 bases between. The CDR3 contains 15 residues. The germline CDR1 and CDR2 sequences are SGHRS and YFSETQ. This chain's CDR3 is CASSWGGTVTYEQYF. CDR3 bases: TGCGCCAGCAGCTGGGGGGGGACAGTTACCTACGAGCAGTACTTC.

The rearrangement joins TRBV7-8 to TRBJ2-2; 7 bases are a match to TRBD2. The CDR3 extends over 15 amino acids. With V trimmed by 7 bases and J by 5 bases, 10 bases remained unmatched. Germline V gene data show CDR1 as SGHVS and CDR2 as FQNEAQ. CDR3 in DNA: TGTGCCAGCACCGACCGATGGGGGGGTACCGGGGAGCTGTTTTTT. Amino acids: CASTDRWGGTGELFF.